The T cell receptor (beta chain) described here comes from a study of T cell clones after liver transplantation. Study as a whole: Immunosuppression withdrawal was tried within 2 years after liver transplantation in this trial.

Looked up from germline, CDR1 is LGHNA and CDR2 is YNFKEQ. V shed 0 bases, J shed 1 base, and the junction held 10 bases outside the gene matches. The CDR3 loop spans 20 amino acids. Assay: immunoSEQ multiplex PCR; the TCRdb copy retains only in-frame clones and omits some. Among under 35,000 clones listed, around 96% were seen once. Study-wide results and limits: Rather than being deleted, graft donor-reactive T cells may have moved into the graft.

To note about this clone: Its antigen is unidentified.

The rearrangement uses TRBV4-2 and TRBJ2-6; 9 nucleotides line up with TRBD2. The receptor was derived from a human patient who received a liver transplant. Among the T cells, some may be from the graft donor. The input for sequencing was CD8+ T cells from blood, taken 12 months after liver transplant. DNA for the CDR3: TGTGCCAGCAGCCAAGATTTGGCGGGAGGGCCCTCTTCTGGGGCCAACGTCCTGACTTTC. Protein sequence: CASSQDLAGGPSSGANVLTF.